Below, one T cell receptor beta chain is given with its context. The data stem from a study of blood T cell repertoires in COVID-19. Study information: The cDNA or gDNA used as material had been derived from T cells, B-cell-depleted T cells, or PBMCs.

Individuals aged about 18 to 89 years were recruited from 24 US areas. The protocol was immunoSEQ multiplex PCR, while the TCRdb copy is restricted to in-frame clones and leaves out a portion. This table has roughly 200,000 clones, just under 90% appearing once. The CDR3 is 11 amino acids. V dropped 3 bases and J dropped 7 bases, with 6 bases sitting between them. Material: PBMCs or T cells enriched from blood (not recorded which). The sequence was obtained from a man aged 25-45 years who had recovered from COVID-19. The rearrangement joins TRBV12-3 or TRBV12-4 to TRBJ1-2; D ambiguous. Written as DNA, the CDR3 is TGTGCCAGCAGTTTTGAGGTTGGCTACACCTTC. This encodes CASSFEVGYTF.